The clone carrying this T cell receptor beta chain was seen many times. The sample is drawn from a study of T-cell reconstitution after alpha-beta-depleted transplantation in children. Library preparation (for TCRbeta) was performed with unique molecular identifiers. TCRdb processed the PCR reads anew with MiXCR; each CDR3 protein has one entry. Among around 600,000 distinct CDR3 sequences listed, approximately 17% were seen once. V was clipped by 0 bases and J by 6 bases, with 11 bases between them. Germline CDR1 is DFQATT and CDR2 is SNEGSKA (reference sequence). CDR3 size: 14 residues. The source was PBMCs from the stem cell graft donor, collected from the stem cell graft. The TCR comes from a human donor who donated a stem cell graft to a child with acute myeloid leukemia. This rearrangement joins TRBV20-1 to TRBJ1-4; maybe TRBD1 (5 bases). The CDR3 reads CSARDEGHDEKLFF. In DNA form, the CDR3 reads TGCAGTGCTAGAGATGAGGGGCACGATGAAAAACTGTTTTTT.